The 11 T cell receptor beta chains given below trace back to one sample, sequenced in a study of blood T cell repertoires in COVID-19. Assay used: immunoSEQ multiplex PCR; TCRdb lists only in-frame clones, some missing. The data show over 150,000 clones, about 90% seen once. The sample comprised PBMCs or T cells enriched from blood (not recorded which). These TCRs come from a woman aged 25-40 years who had recovered from COVID-19.

This clone was picked up a small number of times. CDR3 region: CASSVVDNSYNSPLHF. For the CDR3, the DNA is TGTGCCAGCAGCGTAGTGGACAACTCCTATAATTCACCCCTCCACTTT. This chain connects TRBV9 to TRBJ1-6, with D perhaps TRBD1 (5 bases). The CDR3 has 16 residues. The V gene's germline CDR1 is SGDLS and CDR2 YYNGEE. With 0 bases removed from V and 0 bases from J, the gap between germline ends came to 7 bases.

This chain connects TRBV27 to TRBJ2-3, with 9 bases identical to TRBD2. Germline V gene data show CDR1 as MNHEY and CDR2 as SMNVEV (reference sequence). V trimming: 5 bases; J trimming: 2 bases; junction bases outside the gene matches: 11. CDR3 size: 17 residues. CDR3: CASSASPAGGPTDTQYF. CDR3 sequence (DNA): TGTGCCAGCAGTGCCTCTCCAGCGGGAGGACCCACAGATACGCAGTATTTT.

The rearrangement uses TRBV30 and TRBJ1-2; 9 bases are a match to TRBD1. Unmatched junction bases numbered 4, after V lost 3 bases and J lost 8 bases. The germline V gene encodes CDR1 GTSNPN and CDR2 SVGIG (reference sequence). CDR3 length: 12 amino acids. The CDR3 reads CAWRETGGGYTF. The CDR3 DNA sequence: TGTGCCTGGAGAGAGACAGGGGGAGGCTACACCTTC.

The chain recombines TRBV11-3 with TRBJ2-7; TRBD2 agrees at 11 bases. The CDR3 covers 16 residues. The V and J ends lost 5 bases and 7 bases, in that order; junction bases with no gene match: 13. Germline lookup yields CDR1 SGHNT and CDR2 YENEEA. The CDR3 DNA sequence: TGTGCCAGCAGCCCCGAGGCTAGCGGGAGGCGGGTGGAGCAGTACTTC. This sequence encodes CASSPEASGRRVEQYF.

CDR3 protein: CASSEAGNHYEQYF. DNA for the CDR3: TGTGCCAGCAGTGAAGCTGGCAACCACTACGAGCAGTACTTC. The chain is built from TRBV6-1 and TRBJ2-7; D unclear. This CDR3 is built from 14 residues. Trimming left V 0 bases short and J 3 bases short, with 9 bases between. Germline V gene sequence: CDR1 MNHNS, CDR2 SASEGT.

V and J are TRBV11-2 and TRBJ2-3; TRBD2 matches 8 bases. After removal of 5 bases from V and 0 bases from J, the junction contained 4 bases not matched to a gene. Germline CDR1 is SGHAT and CDR2 is FQNNGV. CDR3 length equals 15 residues. CDR3 amino acids: CASSRGLASTDTQYF. In DNA, the CDR3 is TGTGCCAGCAGCCGTGGACTAGCAAGCACAGATACGCAGTATTTT.

V usage is TRBV27 and J usage is TRBJ1-2, with a possible D match to TRBD1 (6 bases). CDR1 and CDR2 from the germline V gene are MNHEY and SMNVEV (reference sequence). The V end was cut by 6 bases, the J end by 7 bases, with 15 bases between. The length of the CDR3 is 13 residues. The CDR3 DNA sequence: TGTGCCAGCAGGCCCCCGAGCAGGGGTGGCTACACCTTC. Its protein product is CASRPPSRGGYTF.

The rearrangement links TRBV6-5 to TRBJ1-1; D might be TRBD1 (5 bases). Trimming pared 6 bases from V and 1 base from J, leaving 9 bases between. Germline V gene data show CDR1 as MNHEY and CDR2 as SVGAGI. The CDR3 consists of 13 residues. The CDR3 loop is CASRWTKNTEAFF. The CDR3 DNA sequence: TGTGCCAGCAGATGGACAAAGAACACTGAAGCTTTCTTT.

The chain has TRBV20-1 and TRBJ2-7, with a weak D call TRBD2 (5 bases). The germline CDR1 and CDR2 sequences are DFQATT and SNEGSKA (reference sequence). The CDR3 is 11 residues long. Trimming left V 7 bases short and J 3 bases short, with 10 bases between. CDR3 loop: CSVSSGYEQYF. In nucleotides, the CDR3 is TGCAGTGTTAGCAGCGGCTACGAGCAGTACTTC.

CDR3: CATSHRDADTQYF. The CDR3 DNA reads TGTGCCACCAGTCACAGGGATGCAGATACGCAGTATTTT. The V and J genes are TRBV24-1 and TRBJ2-3; tentatively, D is TRBD1 (6 bases). In germline, CDR1 is KGHDR, CDR2 SFDVKD. Between the trimmed V and J ends, which lost 6 bases and 4 bases, there was a span of 10 bases. This CDR3 is built from 13 residues.

About this clone itself: In the same sample, other DNA sequences code for this CDR3. The genes are TRBV11-3 and TRBJ2-7; unclear D gene. The V end lost 0 bases, the J end lost 3 bases, and 6 bases lay between the germline ends. Germline CDR1 and CDR2: SGHNT and YENEEA. There are 13 residues in the CDR3. Here the CDR3 reads CASSLESSYEQYF. The CDR3 nucleotides read TGTGCCAGCAGCTTAGAATCGAGCTACGAGCAGTACTTC.